A single sample is the source of the 7 T cell receptor beta chains below, sequenced in a study of PD-1 blockade in classical Hodgkin lymphoma. All patients experienced relapse after autologous stem cell transplantation, and brentuximab vedotin exposure was variable. Repertoires were generated with immunoSEQ multiplex PCR, while TCRdb's copy carries only in-frame clones and drops some. The sample yields around 36,000 clones, more than 75% seen once. Sequenced here: peripheral blood mononuclear cells (PBMCs), sampled at baseline. The source is a human donor with classical Hodgkin lymphoma.

The rearrangement links TRBV7-2 to TRBJ2-3; D gene ambiguous. V gave up 4 bases and J gave up 1 base, with 6 bases separating them. The CDR3 length is 13 residues. Germline CDR1 is SGHTA and CDR2 is FQGNSA. The CDR3 region has the DNA TGTGCCAGCAGCTCCCCTGGCACAGATACGCAGTATTTT. It yields the protein CASSSPGTDTQYF. Full variable domain (remainder filled in from reference TRBV7-2 and TRBJ2-3): GAGVSQSPSNKVTEKGKDVELRCDPISGHTALYWYRQSLGQGLEFLIYFQGNSAPDKSGLPSDRFSAERTGGSVSTLTIQRTQQEDSAVYLCASSSPGTDTQYFGPGTRLTVL.

The chain has TRBV6-5 and TRBJ2-1; TRBD1 matches 7 bases. The CDR3 is 15 amino acids. J gave up 2 bases and V 6 bases, and 7 bases lay outside the gene matches. Per germline, CDR1 MNHEY and CDR2 SVGAGI. The CDR3 spells CASRRGQTTYNEQFF. CDR3 in DNA: TGTGCCAGCAGAAGGGGACAGACCACCTACAATGAGCAGTTCTTC.

The genes are TRBV2 and TRBJ2-7; D is possibly TRBD1 (6 bases). Germline CDR1 is SNHLY and CDR2 is FYNNEI. Trimming pared 5 bases from V and 7 bases from J, leaving 18 bases between. This CDR3 contains 14 residues. The CDR3 loop reads CASSKDRSPTEQYF. Written as DNA, the CDR3 is TGTGCCAGCAGTAAGGACAGAAGTCCTACGGAGCAGTACTTC.

The chain links TRBV10-3 to TRBJ2-1; 10 positions agree with TRBD2. This CDR3 has 14 residues. The germline V gene has CDR1 ENHRY and CDR2 SYGVKD. The V gene end was trimmed by 6 bases and the J gene end by 7 bases; junction bases not matched to a gene: 6. The CDR3 loop is CAIRGSGGANEQFF. Here the CDR3 DNA reads TGTGCCATCAGGGGGAGCGGGGGGGCGAATGAGCAGTTCTTC.

The rearrangement uses TRBV19 and TRBJ1-1; 7 nucleotides line up with TRBD1. This CDR3 has 15 residues. Germline CDR1 and CDR2: LNHDA and SQIVND (reference sequence). V shed 7 bases, J shed 0 bases, and the junction held 8 bases outside the gene matches. The CDR3 protein is CASKQGSGMNTEAFF. CDR3 coding DNA: TGTGCCAGTAAACAGGGGTCCGGTATGAACACTGAAGCTTTCTTT.

This chain uses TRBV5-4 with TRBJ2-5; 11 bases map to TRBD2. This CDR3 region has 16 residues. From germline, CDR1 is SGHNT and CDR2 YYREEE (reference sequence). The V segment lost 0 bases and the J segment 5 bases; nucleotides outside the gene matches: 6. The DNA of the CDR3 is TGTGCCAGCAGCTTGGAAGTAGCGGGGGGGCTCGAGACCCAGTACTTC. It encodes CASSLEVAGGLETQYF.

V is TRBV2 and J is TRBJ2-5; D is perhaps TRBD2 (7 bases). The ends were cut back, 8 bases at V and 5 bases at J, with 12 bases in the middle. This CDR3 is built from 12 residues. From germline, CDR1 is SNHLY and CDR2 FYNNEI. DNA of the CDR3: TGTGCCAGCTCGGCGGGGGCTGAGACCCAGTACTTC. Encoded protein: CASSAGAETQYF. Full variable domain (remainder filled in from reference TRBV2 and TRBJ2-5): EPEVTQTPSHQVTQMGQEVILRCVPISNHLYFYWYRQILGQKVEFLVSFYNNEISEKSEIFDDQFSVERPDGSNFTLKIRSTKLEDSAMYFCASSAGAETQYFGPGTRLLVL.